A few counts support the clone carrying this T cell receptor beta chain. No antigen is known for it. This specimen belongs to a study of cytomegalovirus exposure and HLA in healthy donors. Study findings and constraints: Further analysis, carried out later, found HLA-associated TCR beta chains more clonally expanded than equally common other chains. It has been reported that TCR beta sequences accurately predicted the HLA-A and HLA-B alleles of most subjects. Apparent HLA restriction characterized most CMV-associated TCR beta chains in a later analysis. In vitro, three CMV-associated chains proved specific for CMV antigens.

Trimming took 4 bases from V and 4 from J; bases not matched to a gene: 4. The CDR3 spans 16 residues. CDR1 is SGHRS, CDR2 YFSETQ, per germline. The PCR contained 60 Vbeta and 13 Jbeta primers. The method was immunoSEQ multiplex PCR; TCRdb's version includes in-frame clones alone and lacks a portion of them. The data show 91,000 or so clones, approximately 80% seen once. Specimen: PBMCs. The receptor was derived from a man between 25 and 39 years old in good health and CMV-seropositive. The chain combines TRBV5-1 with TRBJ2-2; TRBD2 aligns across 13 bases. The CDR3 reads CASSATSGGLTGELFF. CDR3 DNA: TGCGCCAGCAGCGCGACTAGCGGGGGGCTCACCGGGGAGCTGTTTTTT.